These 6 T cell receptor beta chains were all obtained from the same sample, sequenced in a study of shared clonotypes between healthy human individuals (dated by TCRdb to 2020 to 2021). Libraries were made using the immunoSEQ multiplex PCR assay. Here the immuneACCESS table is served through TCRdb, limited to in-frame sequences with V and J called. Missing clones are a known gap in these copies; in checked studies unresolved V genes cover under half, and the rest lacks a known reason. For this sample there are nearly 500,000 clones; less than 80% appear just once. The ten largest clones take up about an eighth of the sample. The sample comprised PBMCs. The receptors were gathered from a woman between 40 and 55 years old in good health. Some clones in this sample may be carry-over from other donors' samples.

This clone was counted many times. V usage is TRBV10-2 and J usage is TRBJ1-1; 9 bases agree with TRBD1. This CDR3 has 14 residues. CDR1 and CDR2 from the germline V gene are WSHSY and SAAADI. V trimming: 5 bases; J trimming: 4 bases; junction bases outside the gene matches: 5. CDR3 sequence reads: CASSLQGARTEAFF. In DNA form, the CDR3 reads TGCGCCAGCAGTCTACAGGGGGCGCGCACTGAAGCTTTCTTT.

V gene TRBV28 combines with J gene TRBJ1-5; 7 bases are shared with TRBD1. Trimming took 10 bases from V and 1 from J; bases not matched to a gene: 10. CDR3 length: 15 residues. Per the germline V gene, CDR1 is MDHEN and CDR2 is SYDVKM. The CDR3 DNA sequence: TGTGCCACCAGACAGGGTTTAGGGAGCAATCAGCCCCAGCATTTT. This sequence encodes CATRQGLGSNQPQHF. Full variable domain (missing parts from reference TRBV28 and TRBJ1-5): DVKVTQSSRYLVKRTGEKVFLECVQDMDHENMFWYRQDPGLGLRLIYFSYDVKMKEKGDIPEGYSVSREKKERFSLILESASTNQTSMYLCATRQGLGSNQPQHFGDGTRLSIL.

In this sample, this clone turned up a few times. This sequence joins TRBV12-5 and TRBJ2-2; a weak D match, TRBD2 (6 bases). With 4 bases removed from V and 4 bases from J, the gap between germline ends came to 7 bases. The CDR3 has 13 amino acids. CDR1 is LGHNT and CDR2 is FRNRAP in the germline V gene. The CDR3 coding sequence is TGTGCTAGTGGTTCCGGGGGCACCGGGGAGCTGTTTTTT. Encoded protein: CASGSGGTGELFF.

The rearrangement joins TRBV5-1 to TRBJ2-2; possibly TRBD1 or TRBD2 for D (5 bases each). The ends were cut back, 3 bases at V and 0 bases at J, with 12 bases in the middle. The germline V gene encodes CDR1 SGHRS and CDR2 YFSETQ. CDR3 length: 16 residues. CDR3 region: CASSSTGTANTGELFF. The CDR3 nucleotides read TGCGCCAGCAGCTCGACCGGGACCGCGAACACCGGGGAGCTGTTTTTT.

The V call is TRBV7-8, the J call TRBJ1-5; D unresolved. The CDR3 consists of 15 residues. The germline V gene has CDR1 SGHVS and CDR2 FQNEAQ. Trimming removed 2 bases at V and 0 bases at J, with 8 bases between. DNA for the CDR3: TGTGCCAGCAGCTTAATGGTGAATAGCAATCAGCCCCAGCATTTT. Its translation is CASSLMVNSNQPQHF.

The chain joins TRBV4-3 to TRBJ2-3; TRBD2 agrees at 9 bases. Trimming took 0 bases from V and 6 from J; bases not matched to a gene: 13. CDR1 is LGHNA and CDR2 is YSLEER in the germline V gene. This CDR3 is built from 18 residues. CDR3 amino acids: CASSQEGVIAGAGDTQYF. CDR3 nucleotide sequence: TGCGCCAGCAGCCAAGAAGGGGTAATAGCGGGAGCCGGTGATACGCAGTATTTT.